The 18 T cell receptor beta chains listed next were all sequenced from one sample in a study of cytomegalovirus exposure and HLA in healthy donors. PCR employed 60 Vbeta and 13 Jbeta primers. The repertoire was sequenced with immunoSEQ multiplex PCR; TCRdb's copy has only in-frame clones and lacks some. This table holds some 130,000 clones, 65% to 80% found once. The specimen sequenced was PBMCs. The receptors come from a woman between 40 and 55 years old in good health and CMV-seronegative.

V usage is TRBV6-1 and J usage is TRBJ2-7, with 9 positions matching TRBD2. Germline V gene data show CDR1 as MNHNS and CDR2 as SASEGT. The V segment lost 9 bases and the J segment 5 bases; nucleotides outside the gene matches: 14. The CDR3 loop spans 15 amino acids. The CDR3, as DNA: TGTGCCAGTCGGCGTCCTAGCGGGAAGATACACGAGCAGTACTTC. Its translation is CASRRPSGKIHEQYF.

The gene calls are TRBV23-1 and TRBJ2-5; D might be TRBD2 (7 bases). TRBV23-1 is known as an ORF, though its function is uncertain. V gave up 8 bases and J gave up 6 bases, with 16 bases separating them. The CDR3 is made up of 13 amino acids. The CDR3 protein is CASGRGGRKTQYF. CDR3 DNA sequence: TGCGCCAGCGGGAGGGGGGGCCGGAAGACCCAGTACTTC.

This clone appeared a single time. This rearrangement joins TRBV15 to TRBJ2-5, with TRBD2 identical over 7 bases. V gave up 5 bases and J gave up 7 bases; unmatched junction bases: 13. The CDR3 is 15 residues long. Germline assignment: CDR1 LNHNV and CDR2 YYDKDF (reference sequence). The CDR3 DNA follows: TGTGCCACCAGCGTAGACCAGGGCGGGGGTTGGACCCAGTACTTC. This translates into CATSVDQGGGWTQYF.

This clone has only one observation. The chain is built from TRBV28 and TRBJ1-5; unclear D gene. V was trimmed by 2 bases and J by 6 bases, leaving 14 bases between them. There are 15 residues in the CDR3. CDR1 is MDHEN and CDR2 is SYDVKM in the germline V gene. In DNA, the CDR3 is TGTGCCAGCAGTTTAGGTTCCGGGTCTTCTCAGCCCCAGCATTTT. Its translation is CASSLGSGSSQPQHF.

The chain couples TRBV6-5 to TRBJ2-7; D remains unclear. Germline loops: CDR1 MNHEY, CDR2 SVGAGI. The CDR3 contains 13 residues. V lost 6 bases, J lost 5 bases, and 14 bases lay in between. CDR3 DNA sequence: TGTGCCAGCAGCCCATTACTTTTCGACGAGCAGTACTTC. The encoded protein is CASSPLLFDEQYF.

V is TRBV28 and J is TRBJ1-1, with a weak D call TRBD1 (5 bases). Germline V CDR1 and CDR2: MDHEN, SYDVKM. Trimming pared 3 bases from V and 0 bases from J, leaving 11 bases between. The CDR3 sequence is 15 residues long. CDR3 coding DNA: TGTGCCAGCAGTTTTGGGGGGGAGTTGAACACTGAAGCTTTCTTT. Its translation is CASSFGGELNTEAFF. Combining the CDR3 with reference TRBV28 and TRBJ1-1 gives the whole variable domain DVKVTQSSRYLVKRTGEKVFLECVQDMDHENMFWYRQDPGLGLRLIYFSYDVKMKEKGDIPEGYSVSREKKERFSLILESASTNQTSMYLCASSFGGELNTEAFFGQGTRLTVV.

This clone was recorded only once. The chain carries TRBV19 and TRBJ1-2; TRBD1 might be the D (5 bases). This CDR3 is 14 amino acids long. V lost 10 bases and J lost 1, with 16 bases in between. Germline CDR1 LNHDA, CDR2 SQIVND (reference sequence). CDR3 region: CATQDTDVNYGYTF. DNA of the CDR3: TGTGCCACTCAGGACACCGACGTTAACTATGGCTACACCTTC.

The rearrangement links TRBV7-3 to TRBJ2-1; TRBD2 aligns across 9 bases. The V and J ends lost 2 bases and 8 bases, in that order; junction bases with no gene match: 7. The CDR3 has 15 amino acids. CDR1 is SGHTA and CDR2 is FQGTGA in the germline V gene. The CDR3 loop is CASSLSPGLAYEQFF. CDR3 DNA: TGTGCCAGCAGCTTATCCCCGGGACTAGCCTATGAGCAGTTCTTC.

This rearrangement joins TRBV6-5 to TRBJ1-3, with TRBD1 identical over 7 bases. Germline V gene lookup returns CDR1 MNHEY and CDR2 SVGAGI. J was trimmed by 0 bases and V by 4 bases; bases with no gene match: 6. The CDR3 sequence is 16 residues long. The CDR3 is CASSSTGTDSGNTIYF. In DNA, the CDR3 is TGTGCCAGCAGTTCGACCGGGACAGACTCTGGAAACACCATATATTTT.

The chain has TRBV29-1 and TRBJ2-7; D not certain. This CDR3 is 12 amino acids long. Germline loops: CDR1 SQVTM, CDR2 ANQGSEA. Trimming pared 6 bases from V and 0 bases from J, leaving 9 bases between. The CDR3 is CSVTESSYEQYF. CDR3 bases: TGCAGCGTGACGGAGAGCTCCTACGAGCAGTACTTC.

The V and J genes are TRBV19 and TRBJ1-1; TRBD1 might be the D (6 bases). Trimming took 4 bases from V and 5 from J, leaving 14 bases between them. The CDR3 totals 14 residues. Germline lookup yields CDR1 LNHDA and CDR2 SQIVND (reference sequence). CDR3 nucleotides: TGTGCCAGTAGTAGACGACAGGTCGTGACTGAAGCTTTCTTT. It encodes CASSRRQVVTEAFF.

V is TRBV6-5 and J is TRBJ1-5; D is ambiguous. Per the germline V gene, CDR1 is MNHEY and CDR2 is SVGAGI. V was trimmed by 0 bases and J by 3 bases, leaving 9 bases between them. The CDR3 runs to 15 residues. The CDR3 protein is CASSYSAGYNQPQHF. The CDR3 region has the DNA TGTGCCAGCAGTTACTCGGCGGGGTACAATCAGCCCCAGCATTTT.

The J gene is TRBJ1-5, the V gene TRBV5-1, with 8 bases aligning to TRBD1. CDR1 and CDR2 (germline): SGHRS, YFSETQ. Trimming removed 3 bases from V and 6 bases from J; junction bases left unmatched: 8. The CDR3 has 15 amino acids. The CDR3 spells CASSSTTGEGQPQHF. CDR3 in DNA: TGCGCCAGCAGCTCAACGACAGGGGAAGGTCAGCCCCAGCATTTT.

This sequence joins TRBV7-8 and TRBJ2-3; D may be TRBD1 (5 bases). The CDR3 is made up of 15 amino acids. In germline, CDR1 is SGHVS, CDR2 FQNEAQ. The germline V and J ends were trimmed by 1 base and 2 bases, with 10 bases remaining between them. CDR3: CASSLERGPTDTQYF. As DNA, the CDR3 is TGTGCCAGCAGCTTAGAAAGGGGCCCCACAGATACGCAGTATTTT.

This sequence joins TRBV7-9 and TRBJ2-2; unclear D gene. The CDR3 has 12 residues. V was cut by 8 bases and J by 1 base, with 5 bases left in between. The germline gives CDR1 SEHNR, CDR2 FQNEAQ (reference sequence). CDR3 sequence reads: CASSKNTGELFF. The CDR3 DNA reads TGTGCCAGCTCAAAGAACACCGGGGAGCTGTTTTTT.

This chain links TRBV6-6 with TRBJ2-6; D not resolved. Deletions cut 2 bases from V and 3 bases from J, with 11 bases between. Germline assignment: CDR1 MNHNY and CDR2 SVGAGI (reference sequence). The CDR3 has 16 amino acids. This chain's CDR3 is CASSYDSGIGANVLTF. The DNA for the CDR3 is TGTGCCAGCAGTTACGATTCGGGTATTGGGGCCAACGTCCTGACTTTC.

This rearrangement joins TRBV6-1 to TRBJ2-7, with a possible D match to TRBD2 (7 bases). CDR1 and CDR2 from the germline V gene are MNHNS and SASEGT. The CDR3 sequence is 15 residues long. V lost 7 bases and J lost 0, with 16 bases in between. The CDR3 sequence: CASIGGGASSYEQYF. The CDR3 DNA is TGTGCCAGCATTGGGGGGGGCGCCAGCTCCTACGAGCAGTACTTC.

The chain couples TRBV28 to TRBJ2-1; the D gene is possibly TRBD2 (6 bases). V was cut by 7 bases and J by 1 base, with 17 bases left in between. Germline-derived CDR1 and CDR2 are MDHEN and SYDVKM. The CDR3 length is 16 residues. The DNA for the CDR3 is TGTGCCAGCACCAGTTTGCAGGGAGGATCCTACAATGAGCAGTTCTTC. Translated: CASTSLQGGSYNEQFF.